This passage covers 16 T cell receptor beta chains from one sample sequenced in a study of CDR3 diversity in severe acne (dated 2019 in TCRdb). The library was produced with PCR. TCRdb lists the instrument as Illumina HiSeq 2000. Through fastp at Q25 and MiXCR, TCRdb rebuilt clones from the public reads, retaining in-frame beta chains. Entries are consolidated by CDR3 protein sequence, retaining the most common genes and DNA. For this sample there are tens of thousands of distinct CDR3 sequences; under 65% appear just once. The ten most abundant clones make up around 15% of the sample. Sequencing input: blood. Receptors were obtained from a male donor in good health, without acne.

V gene TRBV5-1 combines with J gene TRBJ2-3; no clear D gene. The V and J ends lost 0 bases and 1 base respectively, with 6 bases between them. The germline V gene encodes CDR1 SGHRS and CDR2 YFSETQ. This CDR3 has 14 amino acids. The chain's CDR3 is CASSLDAGTDTQYF. As DNA, the CDR3 is TGCGCCAGCAGCTTGGACGCAGGCACAGATACGCAGTATTTT.

This chain connects TRBV9 to TRBJ1-3; 8 bases are a match to TRBD1. The CDR3 is 15 amino acids. CDR1 is SGDLS, CDR2 YYNGEE, per germline. V shed 2 bases and J 2 bases; nucleotides not matched to a gene: 3. In DNA form, the CDR3 reads TGTGCCAGCAGCGTTTCGACAGGGGCTGGAAACACCATATATTTT. This encodes CASSVSTGAGNTIYF.

This clonotype was picked up a small number of times. The rearrangement links TRBV5-6 to TRBJ1-1; D remains ambiguous. The germline V and J ends were trimmed by 0 bases and 8 bases, with 5 bases remaining between them. This CDR3 is 11 amino acids long. Germline V lookup: CDR1 SGHDT, CDR2 YYEEEE. The CDR3 bases are TGTGCCAGCAGCTTGGGAAGAGAAGCTTTCTTT. It is translated as CASSLGREAFF.

The chain couples TRBV11-2 to TRBJ2-7, with 8 bases that match TRBD1. Unmatched junction bases numbered 15, after V lost 5 bases and J lost 9 bases. Germline V gene sequence: CDR1 SGHAT, CDR2 FQNNGV. This CDR3 is built from 15 residues. The CDR3 nucleotides read TGTGCCAGCAGCGGACAGGGTCGAGGAGGGGGGAGGCAGTACTTC. Its protein product is CASSGQGRGGGRQYF.

This clonotype was counted many times. J is TRBJ1-6 and V is TRBV12-3 or TRBV12-4; 7 nucleotides line up with TRBD1. The CDR3 is made up of 16 amino acids. V dropped 4 bases and J dropped 6; count of bases not matched to a gene: 9. CDR3 region: CASSSGGRGVNSPLHF. CDR3 in DNA: TGTGCCAGCAGTTCCGGAGGCAGGGGGGTTAATTCACCCCTCCACTTT.

The chain carries TRBV25-1 and TRBJ2-1, with no clear D. Trimming took off 2 bases at V and 0 bases at J, with 8 bases between the two ends. This CDR3 contains 15 residues. Germline values: CDR1 MGHDK, CDR2 SYGVNS. The CDR3 coding sequence is TGTGCCAGCAGTGAAGGCTGGAGCTCCTACAATGAGCAGTTCTTC. This encodes CASSEGWSSYNEQFF.

This clonotype was detected ten times or more. The chain employs TRBV6-1 and TRBJ2-7; D possibly corresponds to TRBD1 (6 bases). CDR1 is MNHNS, CDR2 SASEGT, per germline. The V end lost 2 bases, the J end lost 7 bases, and 12 bases lay between the germline ends. The CDR3 loop spans 13 amino acids. The CDR3 protein is CASSERTVREQYF. DNA of the CDR3: TGTGCCAGCAGTGAAAGGACAGTGAGAGAGCAGTACTTC.

The chain recombines TRBV11-2 with TRBJ2-2; TRBD1 matches 10 bases. CDR1 and CDR2 (germline): SGHAT, FQNNGV. Trimming cost V 4 bases and J 6 bases; bases outside gene matches: 5. The CDR3 has 15 amino acids. CDR3 region: CASSWGQGFSGELFF. CDR3 DNA sequence: TGTGCCAGCAGCTGGGGACAGGGGTTTTCCGGGGAGCTGTTTTTT.

The V gene is TRBV7-9, the J gene TRBJ2-7; either TRBD1 or TRBD2 may supply D (5 bases each). The V end was cut by 5 bases, the J end by 7 bases, with 24 bases between. Germline CDR1 is SEHNR and CDR2 is FQNEAQ (reference sequence). The CDR3 is 16 residues long. CDR3 amino acids: CASSPSLRGGYNEQYF. In DNA form, the CDR3 reads TGTGCCAGCAGCCCTTCCCTTCGTGGGGGATACAATGAGCAGTACTTC.

As for this clonotype: A read error may produce the germline difference seen at one junction end. The chain has TRBV5-1 and TRBJ1-2, with D perhaps matching TRBD1 (6 bases). This CDR3 spans 15 amino acids. Germline CDR1 is SGHRS and CDR2 is YFSETQ. CDR3 bases: TGTGCCAGCAGCTTGGCGGCGCAGGGGAACTATGGCTACACCTTC. It translates to CASSLAAQGNYGYTF. The whole variable domain, remainder taken from reference TRBV5-1 and TRBJ1-2, is KAGVTQTPRYLIKTRGQQVTLSCSPISGHRSVSWYQQTPGQGLQFLFEYFSETQRNKGNFPGRFSGRQFSNSRSEMNVSTLELGDSALYLCASSLAAQGNYGYTFGSGTRLTVV.

J is TRBJ1-2 and V is TRBV7-3; tentative D call: TRBD1 (5 bases). Germline V gives CDR1 SGHTA, CDR2 FQGTGA. V lost 5 bases and J 1 base, leaving 8 bases between the germline ends. The CDR3 length is 13 residues. This CDR3 reads CASSRGGNYGYTF. CDR3 DNA sequence: TGTGCCAGCAGCCGGGGCGGTAACTATGGCTACACCTTC.

The chain joins TRBV5-1 to TRBJ1-1; tentative D call: TRBD1 (6 bases). CDR1 and CDR2 from the germline V gene are SGHRS and YFSETQ. The CDR3 is made up of 14 amino acids. V lost 6 bases and J lost 2, with 14 bases in between. DNA for the CDR3: TGCGCCAGCACCTCCGGGACACCCAACACTGAAGCTTTCTTT. This codes for CASTSGTPNTEAFF. Full variable domain (missing parts from reference TRBV5-1 and TRBJ1-1): KAGVTQTPRYLIKTRGQQVTLSCSPISGHRSVSWYQQTPGQGLQFLFEYFSETQRNKGNFPGRFSGRQFSNSRSEMNVSTLELGDSALYLCASTSGTPNTEAFFGQGTRLTVV.

This clonotype was detected ten times or more. A junction end diverges from the germline sequence, so it may reflect a read error. This sequence joins TRBV28 and TRBJ1-2; D uncertain. Germline V CDR1 and CDR2: MDHEN, SYDVKM. CDR3 length: 12 residues. CDR3 DNA sequence: TGTGCCAGCAGAACACCCCCGATGGCTATGATCTTC. This gives the protein CASRTPPMAMIF.

The rearrangement links TRBV18 to TRBJ2-1, with a weak D call TRBD2 (6 bases). CDR1 is KGHSH and CDR2 is LQKENI in the germline V gene. The CDR3 loop spans 14 amino acids. V shed 3 bases and J shed 5 bases, with 11 bases lying between them. In nucleotides, the CDR3 is TGTGCCAGCTCACCGAGTAGCGGAAACAATGAGCAGTTCTTC. Its translation is CASSPSSGNNEQFF.

This clonotype was seen at least ten times. This sequence joins TRBV29-1 and TRBJ1-3; the D is unclear. Germline-derived CDR1 and CDR2 are SQVTM and ANQGSEA. This CDR3 has 13 residues. The germline V and J ends were trimmed by 3 bases and 0 bases, with 6 bases remaining between them. The CDR3 bases are TGCAGCGTTGAGGGATCCTCTGGAAACACCATATATTTT. This translates into CSVEGSSGNTIYF.

The J gene is TRBJ2-7, the V gene TRBV24-1; D may be TRBD1 (5 bases). Germline V gene sequence: CDR1 KGHDR, CDR2 SFDVKD. This CDR3 spans 12 amino acids. Trimming left V 9 bases short and J 2 bases short, with 10 bases between. CDR3 nucleotide sequence: TGTGCCACCCAGGGTCGAACCTACGAGCAGTACTTC. Its protein is CATQGRTYEQYF.